The 18 T cell receptor beta chains in this list originate from one sample, sequenced in a study of blood T cell repertoires in COVID-19. Data came from immunoSEQ multiplex PCR; TCRdb stores just in-frame clones and leaves some out. The table includes 250,000 to 350,000 clones, approximately 86% detected once. The sequencing sample was made of peripheral blood. The source of these receptors is a young man with active or convalescent COVID-19.

The rearrangement links TRBV6-2 or TRBV6-3 to TRBJ1-5; TRBD1 agrees at 7 bases. From germline, CDR1 is MNHEY and CDR2 SVGEGT. Losses at the gene ends were 4 bases for V and 6 bases for J; bases not matched to a gene: 3. CDR3 length: 13 residues. CDR3 sequence (DNA): TGTGCCAGCAGTTCACAGGGGAGTCAGCCCCAGCATTTT. It codes for CASSSQGSQPQHF.

V gene TRBV9 combines with J gene TRBJ2-2, with D possibly TRBD2 on 6 matching bases. Looked up from germline, CDR1 is SGDLS and CDR2 is YYNGEE. The ends were cut back, 4 bases at V and 2 bases at J, with 12 bases in the middle. This CDR3 comprises 15 residues. CDR3 in amino acids: CASSPRLVNTGELFF. As DNA, the CDR3 is TGTGCCAGCAGCCCCCGACTAGTTAACACCGGGGAGCTGTTTTTT.

V usage is TRBV5-6 and J usage is TRBJ2-5; TRBD1 might be the D (5 bases). V lost 0 bases, J lost 3 bases, and 9 bases lay in between. Germline-derived CDR1 and CDR2 are SGHDT and YYEEEE. The CDR3 spans 14 residues. The CDR3 reads CASSLAGLKETQYF. CDR3 sequence (DNA): TGTGCCAGCAGCTTGGCAGGGCTTAAAGAGACCCAGTACTTC.

The chain joins TRBV7-6 to TRBJ1-1; a weak D match, TRBD1 (6 bases). V lost 3 bases and J 4 bases, leaving 15 bases between the germline ends. The germline gives CDR1 SGHVS, CDR2 FNYEAQ. The CDR3 sequence is 15 residues long. CDR3 residues: CASSFWTIGGTEAFF. As DNA, the CDR3 is TGTGCCAGCAGCTTTTGGACCATAGGGGGCACTGAAGCTTTCTTT.

The chain employs TRBV10-3 and TRBJ2-6; 7 positions agree with TRBD2. V trimming: 3 bases; J trimming: 1 base; junction bases outside the gene matches: 0. The CDR3 is made up of 15 amino acids. In germline, CDR1 is ENHRY, CDR2 SYGVKD. CDR3 nucleotides: TGTGCCATCAGTGACGGGGGGTCTGGGGCCAACGTCCTGACTTTC. Its translation: CAISDGGSGANVLTF.

This sequence joins TRBV11-2 and TRBJ2-7; D call uncertain. The CDR3 sequence is 18 residues long. V lost 0 bases, J lost 2 bases, and 20 bases lay in between. The germline CDR1 and CDR2 sequences are SGHAT and FQNNGV. For the CDR3, the DNA is TGTGCCAGCAGCTTAGATCTTACATTCACACCGGGTCCCTACGAGCAGTACTTC. This gives the protein CASSLDLTFTPGPYEQYF.

The V gene is TRBV19, the J gene TRBJ1-5; D remains ambiguous. Germline CDR1 LNHDA, CDR2 SQIVND (reference sequence). This CDR3 comprises 14 residues. The ends were cut back, 5 bases at V and 7 bases at J, with 15 bases in the middle. The CDR3 spells CASSPRGHRQPQHF. As DNA, the CDR3 is TGTGCCAGTAGTCCCCGTGGTCATCGGCAGCCCCAGCATTTT.

J is TRBJ2-7 and V is TRBV11-3; weak D call: TRBD2 (5 bases). V gave up 6 bases and J gave up 2 bases, with 20 bases separating them. The germline CDR1 and CDR2 sequences are SGHNT and YENEEA. The CDR3 loop spans 16 amino acids. The CDR3 nucleotides are TGTGCCAGCAGGACTACGCTGCCTAGCCATACCTACGAGCAGTACTTC. It is translated as CASRTTLPSHTYEQYF.

The chain has TRBV5-1 and TRBJ2-1; D may be TRBD1 (6 bases). The V and J ends lost 4 bases and 6 bases respectively, with 20 bases between them. The CDR3 totals 16 residues. CDR1 is SGHRS and CDR2 is YFSETQ in the germline V gene. CDR3 in DNA: TGCGCCAGCAGCCACATCACTAGGACAGCGCGCAATGAGCAGTTCTTC. This encodes CASSHITRTARNEQFF.

V is TRBV29-1 and J is TRBJ1-1; D is unclear. There are 13 residues in the CDR3. Trimming pared 2 bases from V and 4 bases from J, leaving 11 bases between. Germline V lookup: CDR1 SQVTM, CDR2 ANQGSEA. CDR3 coding DNA: TGCAGCGTTGAACCGGGTGGGAGCACTGAAGCTTTCTTT. Encoded protein: CSVEPGGSTEAFF.

This clone was counted a single time. This chain connects TRBV21-1 to TRBJ1-5; the D call TRBD1 from the table was never checked on the DNA. TRBV21-1 is designated a pseudogene. The CDR3 has 12 residues. This CDR3 is CAGQGSNQPQHF. In nucleotides, the CDR3 is TGTGCCGGACAGGGTAGCAATCAGCCCCAGCATTTT.

The rearrangement links TRBV2 to TRBJ2-5; TRBD2 matches 14 bases. V was pared by 8 bases and J by 4 bases, with 6 bases of the junction left unmatched. The length of the CDR3 is 15 residues. Germline V gene sequence: CDR1 SNHLY, CDR2 FYNNEI. Here the CDR3 reads CASGGLAGGRETQYF. DNA for the CDR3: TGTGCCAGCGGAGGACTAGCGGGGGGAAGAGAGACCCAGTACTTC.

This clone has only a few counts. The V gene is TRBV12-3 or TRBV12-4, the J gene TRBJ2-1; a possible D gene is TRBD1 (5 bases). The CDR3 is 13 amino acids. V was cut by 5 bases and J by 9 bases, with 14 bases left in between. CDR3 sequence: CASSNSDRAEQFF. Here the CDR3 DNA reads TGTGCCAGCAGTAACTCAGACAGAGCTGAGCAGTTCTTC.

The V and J genes are TRBV5-5 and TRBJ2-2, with 11 bases lining up with TRBD2. With V trimmed by 1 base and J by 2 bases, 7 bases remained unmatched. CDR1 and CDR2 from the germline V gene are SGHKS and YYEKEE (reference sequence). The length of the CDR3 is 18 residues. The CDR3: CASSLWLGLAGNTGELFF. The CDR3 DNA reads TGTGCCAGCAGCTTGTGGCTTGGACTAGCGGGCAACACCGGGGAGCTGTTTTTT.

In its sample, this clone was seen once. The chain is built from TRBV6-4 and TRBJ2-2; 8 nucleotides match TRBD2. The V and J ends lost 3 bases and 5 bases, in that order; junction bases with no gene match: 5. The CDR3 is made up of 15 amino acids. CDR1 MRHNA and CDR2 SNTAGT come from the germline V gene. Here the CDR3 reads CASSERGGPTGELFF. CDR3 sequence (DNA): TGTGCCAGCAGTGAACGGGGGGGCCCGACCGGGGAGCTGTTTTTT.

J is TRBJ2-7 and V is TRBV2; the D gene is possibly TRBD2 (6 bases). CDR1 is SNHLY and CDR2 is FYNNEI in the germline V gene. V lost 1 base and J lost 6, with 10 bases in between. The CDR3 consists of 13 residues. For the CDR3, the DNA is TGTGCCAGCAGTGAAGAAGTGGGGGGCGAGCAGTACTTC. Its translation: CASSEEVGGEQYF.

This clone was recorded a few times. The junction shows a germline mismatch at one end, possibly a read error. CDR3 sequence (DNA): TGCGCCAGCAGCCAAGATGGTAGGGGACAGGGGATCTTC. Translated, it gives CASSQDGRGQGIF. This chain uses TRBV4-3 with TRBJ2-1; 10 bases match TRBD1. CDR3 length equals 13 residues. Germline V gene lookup returns CDR1 LGHNA and CDR2 YSLEER.

The chain links TRBV12-3 or TRBV12-4 to TRBJ2-3; 8 bases are a match to TRBD1. The CDR3 loop spans 13 amino acids. Trimming took 7 bases from V and 10 from J; bases not matched to a gene: 10. The CDR3 reads CASTSGGLGAQYF. DNA of the CDR3: TGTGCCAGCACCTCAGGGGGCCTCGGTGCGCAGTATTTT.